This entry lists 30 T cell receptor beta chains sequenced from one sample in a study of blood T cell repertoires in COVID-19. Sequenced by immunoSEQ multiplex PCR; TCRdb stores in-frame clones only, minus some. The table has approximately 100,000 clones, 65% to 85% seen once. Sequences were obtained from peripheral blood. These TCRs come from an elderly woman with acute or convalescent COVID-19.

The genes are TRBV5-6 and TRBJ2-5; 8 bases are shared with TRBD1. CDR1 and CDR2 (germline): SGHDT, YYEEEE. The CDR3 length is 13 residues. V dropped 0 bases and J dropped 5; count of bases not matched to a gene: 0. The CDR3: CASSLAGGETQYF. In DNA form, the CDR3 reads TGTGCCAGCAGCTTGGCAGGGGGCGAGACCCAGTACTTC.

This clone appeared many times. This sample includes further DNA sequences coding for the same CDR3. The chain recombines TRBV20-1 with TRBJ1-1; TRBD1 is a possible D gene (6 bases). This CDR3 comprises 15 residues. Germline values: CDR1 DFQATT, CDR2 SNEGSKA (reference sequence). Trimming pared 3 bases from V and 7 bases from J, leaving 21 bases between. The CDR3 sequence: CSASRGGSGRLEAFF. CDR3 sequence (DNA): TGCAGTGCTAGTAGGGGGGGGTCGGGGCGTCTTGAAGCTTTCTTT.

Remarks on this clone: The same CDR3 is also encoded by other DNA sequences in this sample. The chain combines TRBV6-5 with TRBJ1-2; no reliable D call. Trimming pared 2 bases from V and 2 bases from J, leaving 9 bases between. The CDR3 totals 14 residues. Per germline, CDR1 MNHEY and CDR2 SVGAGI. The CDR3 DNA follows: TGTGCCAGCAGTTACCAGGCGGGCAACTATGGCTACACCTTC. Protein sequence: CASSYQAGNYGYTF.

This clone was detected only a few times. V and J are TRBV3-1 (or the pseudogene TRBV3-2) and TRBJ1-5, with TRBD1 matching 9 bases. Germline loops: CDR1 LGHDT, CDR2 YNNKEL (reference sequence). V shed 1 base and J 4 bases; nucleotides not matched to a gene: 5. This CDR3 comprises 16 residues. The CDR3 spells CASSQGNRGRNQPQHF. Written as DNA, the CDR3 is TGTGCCAGCAGCCAAGGGAACAGGGGGCGGAATCAGCCCCAGCATTTT.

This chain uses TRBV5-1 with TRBJ2-1, with 12 bases matching TRBD2. Germline lookup yields CDR1 SGHRS and CDR2 YFSETQ. CDR3 length: 15 amino acids. Trimming took 1 base from V and 8 from J; bases not matched to a gene: 4. DNA of the CDR3: TGCGCCAGCAGCTTGACTAGCGGGGGGTTGGATGAGCAGTTCTTC. It translates to CASSLTSGGLDEQFF.

This clone appeared once. The chain couples TRBV11-2 to TRBJ1-1; D gene unclear. The CDR3 is 14 amino acids. The V gene lost 0 bases and the J gene lost 2 bases, with 7 bases spanning the gap. The germline gives CDR1 SGHAT, CDR2 FQNNGV. The CDR3: CASSLETVNTEAFF. DNA for the CDR3: TGTGCCAGCAGCTTAGAAACAGTCAACACTGAAGCTTTCTTT.

The rearrangement uses TRBV10-1 and TRBJ2-5; 9 positions agree with TRBD2. Germline V gene sequence: CDR1 WNHNN, CDR2 SYGVQD (reference sequence). There are 13 residues in the CDR3. The J segment lost 5 bases and the V segment lost 8 bases, leaving 6 bases of the junction unmatched. CDR3 DNA: TGCGCCAGCGCGGCTAGCGGGGTGGAGACCCAGTACTTC. Encoded protein: CASAASGVETQYF.

This rearrangement joins TRBV7-2 to TRBJ1-5; 7 nucleotides match TRBD1. This CDR3 is 14 amino acids long. Losses at the gene ends were 7 bases for V and 7 bases for J; bases not matched to a gene: 10. Germline CDR1 reads SGHTA; CDR2 reads FQGNSA. The CDR3 DNA sequence: TGTGCCAGCACAACTGAGGGGGCTGGGCAGCCCCAGCATTTT. It specifies CASTTEGAGQPQHF. The full variable domain, its missing parts supplied by reference TRBV7-2 and TRBJ1-5, is GAGVSQSPSNKVTEKGKDVELRCDPISGHTALYWYRQSLGQGLEFLIYFQGNSAPDKSGLPSDRFSAERTGGSVSTLTIQRTQQEDSAVYLCASTTEGAGQPQHFGDGTRLSIL.

The V and J genes are TRBV6-5 and TRBJ1-2; D is unclear. Trimming shortened V by 1 base and J by 7 bases, and 13 bases separated the two germline ends. Germline V lookup: CDR1 MNHEY, CDR2 SVGAGI. This CDR3 contains 14 residues. CDR3 bases: TGTGCCAGCAGTTACTTAGCGAGGGTCGGTGGCTACACCTTC. The encoded protein is CASSYLARVGGYTF.

The sample holds a few counts of this clone. The J gene is TRBJ2-3, the V gene TRBV19; 8 positions agree with TRBD2. Germline CDR1 is LNHDA and CDR2 is SQIVND (reference sequence). The CDR3 is made up of 16 amino acids. After removal of 5 bases from V and 4 bases from J, the junction contained 11 bases not matched to a gene. The CDR3, as DNA: TGTGCCAGTAGTGGTTCGCGGGGGGCCGAGCCAGATACGCAGTATTTT. The encoded protein is CASSGSRGAEPDTQYF.

This clone has a single count. The chain combines TRBV28 with TRBJ2-7, with 8 bases aligning to TRBD1. The CDR3 has 15 residues. Trimming cost V 6 bases and J 1 base; bases outside gene matches: 8. CDR1 is MDHEN, CDR2 SYDVKM, per germline. CDR3 residues: CASSSGTGLSYEQYV. The CDR3 DNA is TGTGCCAGCAGCTCCGGGACAGGACTTTCCTACGAGCAGTACGTC.

The V gene is TRBV4-1, the J gene TRBJ1-1; tentative D call: TRBD1 (5 bases). The CDR3 length is 14 residues. CDR1 MGHRA and CDR2 YSYEKL come from the germline V gene. V lost 5 bases, J lost 2 bases, and 12 bases lay in between. DNA for the CDR3: TGCGCCAGCAGCAGGGTCGACAGAAACACTGAAGCTTTCTTT. Translating gives CASSRVDRNTEAFF.

This chain links TRBV28 with TRBJ2-5; 11 nucleotides agree with TRBD1. The V gene end was trimmed by 2 bases and the J gene end by 4 bases; junction bases not matched to a gene: 3. In germline, CDR1 is MDHEN, CDR2 SYDVKM. The CDR3 length is 15 residues. CDR3 protein: CASSLMGQGGETQYF. The CDR3 nucleotides read TGTGCCAGCAGTTTAATGGGACAGGGGGGAGAGACCCAGTACTTC.

This clone was picked up a small number of times. The J gene is TRBJ1-1, the V gene TRBV29-1; 9 positions match TRBD1. CDR1 is SQVTM and CDR2 is ANQGSEA in the germline V gene. Trimming at V came to 5 bases and at J to 1 base, leaving 5 bases not matched to a gene. The CDR3 is 14 amino acids. CDR3 sequence (DNA): TGCAGCGTTAGGGACAGGGCGGCGAACACTGAAGCTTTCTTT. This translates into CSVRDRAANTEAFF.

The chain combines TRBV2 with TRBJ1-3; D unresolved. V was shortened by 6 bases and J by 0 bases, with 18 bases between the two germline ends. Germline lookup yields CDR1 SNHLY and CDR2 FYNNEI. The CDR3 extends over 17 amino acids. The CDR3 reads CASREPLSFSSGNTIYF. In nucleotides, the CDR3 is TGTGCCAGCAGGGAACCCCTGTCCTTTAGCTCTGGAAACACCATATATTTT.

The chain carries TRBV7-9 and TRBJ2-2; TRBD1 aligns across 7 bases. CDR1 is SEHNR and CDR2 is FQNEAQ in the germline V gene (reference sequence). With V trimmed by 6 bases and J by 5 bases, 9 bases remained unmatched. This CDR3 is 15 amino acids long. CDR3 DNA: TGTGCCAGCAGGCCGACAGGGCAAAGGACCGGGGAGCTGTTTTTT. Residues: CASRPTGQRTGELFF.

This chain connects TRBV7-8 to TRBJ1-1; TRBD1 matches at 10 bases. Trimming cost V 8 bases and J 4 bases; bases outside gene matches: 13. The CDR3 length is 16 residues. CDR1 is SGHVS and CDR2 is FQNEAQ in the germline V gene. DNA of the CDR3: TGTGCCAGCCGGGGGCGGGACAGGGGTTATGGCACTGAAGCTTTCTTT. Its protein product is CASRGRDRGYGTEAFF.

The CDR3 DNA reads TGTGCCAGCAGTACACAGGGATTAGGGAACACTGAAGCTTTCTTT. Translation: CASSTQGLGNTEAFF. The V and J genes are TRBV2 and TRBJ1-1; D is perhaps TRBD1 (6 bases). The V gene's germline CDR1 is SNHLY and CDR2 FYNNEI. The ends were cut back, 5 bases at V and 1 base at J, with 14 bases in the middle. The CDR3 has 15 amino acids.

This chain uses TRBV7-7 with TRBJ2-5; weak D call: TRBD1 (8 bases). The V gene lost 5 bases and the J gene lost 4 bases, with 11 bases spanning the gap. CDR1 SSHAT and CDR2 FNYEAQ come from the germline V gene (reference sequence). The CDR3 is 13 residues long. Here the CDR3 reads CASSTGGGETQYF. CDR3 DNA: TGTGCCAGCAGCACAGGGGGGGGAGAGACCCAGTACTTC.

A few counts support this clone. The chain couples TRBV18 to TRBJ2-2; D may be TRBD1 (7 bases). V was clipped by 2 bases and J by 5 bases, with 12 bases between them. Germline-derived CDR1 and CDR2 are KGHSH and LQKENI. CDR3 size: 15 residues. CDR3 in DNA: TGTGCCAGCTCACCAACGACAGGGACTACCGGGGAGCTGTTTTTT. Translation gives CASSPTTGTTGELFF.

The count of this clone is one. The chain employs TRBV2 and TRBJ1-5; 7 nucleotides align to TRBD1. Germline assignment: CDR1 SNHLY and CDR2 FYNNEI. This CDR3 region has 14 residues. V lost 6 bases, J lost 5 bases, and 7 bases stayed unmatched. CDR3 protein: CASSQRQGDQPQHF. CDR3 sequence (DNA): TGTGCCAGCAGCCAGAGACAGGGCGATCAGCCCCAGCATTTT.

The genes are TRBV5-1 and TRBJ1-4; D possibly corresponds to TRBD1 (5 bases). Germline-derived CDR1 and CDR2 are SGHRS and YFSETQ. The CDR3 loop spans 16 amino acids. V was clipped by 3 bases and J by 0 bases, with 12 bases between them. CDR3 in DNA: TGCGCCAGCAGCTCGACTGGACAAGCAACTAATGAAAAACTGTTTTTT. This codes for CASSSTGQATNEKLFF.

This clone was counted between two and nine times. Compared with germline, one end of the junction differs, possibly owing to a read error. The CDR3 DNA is TGTGCCAGCAGCTTAAATGGGGGGTCCCGAGGAGTCTTT. Translation: CASSLNGGSRGVF. This chain links TRBV7-9 with TRBJ1-1, with D maybe TRBD1 (5 bases). The CDR3 has 13 residues. Germline V CDR1 and CDR2: SEHNR, FQNEAQ (reference sequence).

This sequence joins TRBV7-9 and TRBJ1-4; TRBD1 matches at 10 bases. CDR1 and CDR2 (germline): SEHNR, FQNEAQ (reference sequence). The CDR3 is 15 residues long. The V and J ends lost 5 bases and 6 bases, in that order; junction bases with no gene match: 6. In nucleotides, the CDR3 is TGTGCCAGCAGCCATAGGGACAGGGGTGATGAAAAACTGTTTTTT. It is translated as CASSHRDRGDEKLFF.

The chain uses TRBV19 and TRBJ1-5; 10 nucleotides align to TRBD1. This CDR3 is 17 amino acids long. V dropped 5 bases and J dropped 0; count of bases not matched to a gene: 7. In germline, CDR1 is LNHDA, CDR2 SQIVND (reference sequence). CDR3 nucleotide sequence: TGTGCCAGTAGTCTTGGGACAGGGGTATATAGCAATCAGCCCCAGCATTTT. It yields the protein CASSLGTGVYSNQPQHF.

The rearrangement uses TRBV15 and TRBJ1-6, with no clear D. Germline lookup yields CDR1 LNHNV and CDR2 YYDKDF (reference sequence). Trimming took 0 bases from V and 7 from J, leaving 16 bases between them. The CDR3 totals 17 residues. CDR3 nucleotide sequence: TGTGCCACCAGCAGAGAGGTTCCGGGGTTTTACAATTCACCCCTCCACTTT. Translation gives CATSREVPGFYNSPLHF.

The chain is built from TRBV3-1 (or the pseudogene TRBV3-2) and TRBJ2-2; tentative D call: TRBD1 (6 bases). V dropped 5 bases and J dropped 7 bases, with 11 bases sitting between them. In germline, CDR1 is LGHDT, CDR2 YNNKEL (reference sequence). The CDR3 loop spans 13 amino acids. In DNA form, the CDR3 reads TGTGCCAGCAGCGTAGTAGGGGGCGGGGAGCTGTTTTTT. Amino acid sequence: CASSVVGGGELFF.

This chain links TRBV7-3 with TRBJ2-1; 16 nucleotides line up with TRBD2. From germline, CDR1 is SGHTA and CDR2 FQGTGA. This CDR3 contains 16 residues. The J segment lost 9 bases and the V segment lost 5 bases, leaving 7 bases of the junction unmatched. The CDR3 is CASSPGTSGGAGEQFF. CDR3 bases: TGTGCCAGCAGCCCCGGGACTAGCGGGGGGGCTGGTGAGCAGTTCTTC.

This chain uses TRBV24-1 with TRBJ1-1; no reliable D call. This CDR3 has 15 amino acids. With 1 base removed from V and 0 bases from J, the gap between germline ends came to 8 bases. Germline-derived CDR1 and CDR2 are KGHDR and SFDVKD. CDR3 sequence: CATSDLTPMNTEAFF. CDR3 DNA sequence: TGTGCCACCAGTGATTTAACACCGATGAACACTGAAGCTTTCTTT.

V and J are TRBV27 and TRBJ1-6; tentatively, D is TRBD1 (5 bases). CDR1 and CDR2 from the germline V gene are MNHEY and SMNVEV (reference sequence). Trimming stripped 5 bases from V and 7 bases from J, with 15 bases between. The CDR3 consists of 15 residues. The chain's CDR3 is CASSNLQGLNSPLHF. In DNA, the CDR3 is TGTGCCAGCAGTAACCTCCAGGGTCTAAATTCACCCCTCCACTTT.